The 11 T cell receptor beta chains reported below all come from one sample, sequenced in a study of tumor and adjacent non-tumor tissue in lung cancer. This sample's RNA came from whole unsorted tissue. TCRbeta libraries were built with three rounds of nested PCR, modified from ARM-PCR. TCRdb analysed the multiplex PCR reads with MiXCR anew, one entry per CDR3 protein. The data show 90,000 to 130,000 distinct CDR3 sequences, around 82% seen once. Sequenced input: lung tumor tissue. These receptors all stem from a man between 70 and 80 years old with non-small cell lung cancer.

Details on this clonotype: Sequence at one end of the junction differs from germline and may be a read error. The V call is TRBV12-5, the J call TRBJ1-5, with D possibly TRBD1 on 5 matching bases. The end of the DNA fits TRBJ2-3 better, so the J call may be wrong. Germline loops: CDR1 LGHNT, CDR2 FRNRAP. The CDR3 contains 13 residues. This CDR3 is CAGGFDRNQPQYF. The CDR3 region has the DNA TGTGCTGGTGGTTTTGACAGAAATCAGCCACAGTATTTT.

Concerning this clonotype: Likely a read error: the CDR3 ends without its conserved phenylalanine or tryptophan. This chain links TRBV10-2 with TRBJ2-1; D remains ambiguous. V was trimmed by 7 bases and J by 8 bases, leaving 21 bases between them. Germline CDR1 reads WSHSY; CDR2 reads SAAADI. This CDR3 contains 15 residues. The DNA of the CDR3 is TGCGCCAGCATGTCCCCTGGACCCTCTTCTCATGAGCAGTTCCTC. Its protein is CASMSPGPSSHEQFL.

Concerning this clonotype itself: The junction differs from germline at one of its ends, possibly a read error. The chain joins TRBV29-1 to TRBJ1-4; no clear D gene. Germline CDR1 and CDR2: SQVTM and ANQGSEA. The CDR3 spans 13 residues. The CDR3 here is CSDEDGINEKPFF. DNA for the CDR3: TGCAGCGATGAAGACGGGATTAATGAAAAACCGTTTTTT.

Worth noting for this clonotype: The conserved phenylalanine or tryptophan is not found at the CDR3 terminus, so this likely reflects a read error. It is unclear where the CDR3 begins or ends on the DNA, so no DNA is shown, and the CDR3 is as TCRdb lists it. The chain employs TRBV11-2 and TRBJ1-2; the listed D gene, TRBD1, was not tested against the DNA. The CDR3 length is 14 residues, termini included. Germline CDR1 SGHAT, CDR2 FQNNGV. The CDR3 protein is CASSPTGGTYGYSL.

Regarding this clonotype: The junction departs from the called germline gene at one end, perhaps through a read error. This chain connects TRBV11-3 to TRBJ1-4; tentative D call: TRBD1 (6 bases). Germline assignment: CDR1 SGHNT and CDR2 YENEEA. The CDR3 runs to 14 residues. The CDR3 DNA is TGTACCAGCAGTAGGACAGTCTCTGGTGAAAAACTGCATTTT. Protein product: CTSSRTVSGEKLHF.

Note on this clonotype: The conserved closing phenylalanine or tryptophan is absent in this CDR3, likely reflecting a read error. The DNA is left out, because the CDR3 cannot be placed on it with certainty; the CDR3 is given as TCRdb lists it. The V and J genes are TRBV6-5 and TRBJ2-7; TRBD1, the D gene given by the table, was not confirmed from the DNA. The CDR3 sequence runs 14 residues, both termini included. The V gene's germline CDR1 is MNHEY and CDR2 SVGAGI. This CDR3 is CASSYVRGTYERNS.

Comment on this clonotype: The conserved phenylalanine or tryptophan normally closing the CDR3 is absent here, so this likely arose from a read error. The genes are TRBV6-5 and TRBJ2-7; no definite D call. CDR1 is MNHEY, CDR2 SVGAGI, per germline. CDR3 length: 13 residues. V dropped 9 bases and J dropped 3 bases, with 15 bases sitting between them. This CDR3 is CASSPMLGYEQYI. DNA for the CDR3: TGTGCCAGTAGCCCCATGTTGGGCTACGAGCAGTACATC.

On this clonotype itself: The junction differs from germline at one of its ends, possibly a read error. The chain couples TRBV4-3 to TRBJ2-7, with 14 bases matching TRBD2. The CDR3 is made up of 21 amino acids. The germline gives CDR1 LGHNA, CDR2 YSLEER. DNA for the CDR3: TGCGCCAGGAGCCAAGCCCGTAACCCAAAAGGACTAGCGGGAGGCTCCTACGAGCAGTACTTC. This gives the protein CARSQARNPKGLAGGSYEQYF.

Remarks on this clonotype: Germline and junction disagree at one end, which may indicate a read error. CDR3 DNA: TGTGCCAGCACCTCCGTGACAGGGGGCTATAATTCACTCCTCAACTTT. It specifies CASTSVTGGYNSLLNF. The genes are TRBV12-3 or TRBV12-4 and TRBJ1-6; 10 nucleotides agree with TRBD1. The CDR3 is made up of 16 amino acids.

On this clonotype itself: One end of the junction varies from germline; a read error may be responsible. The CDR3 nucleotides are TGTGCAAGCAACCAAGAACCGGGCCTAGGACCGTTTAACTATGGCTACACCTTC. This translates into CASNQEPGLGPFNYGYTF. The chain recombines TRBV4-2 with TRBJ1-2, with D uncertain. Germline lookup yields CDR1 LGHNA and CDR2 YNFKEQ. This CDR3 has 18 amino acids.

This clonotype was recorded at least ten times. V gene TRBV16 combines with J gene TRBJ2-1, with 7 bases aligning to TRBD1. V shed 8 bases, J shed 0 bases, and the junction held 4 bases outside the gene matches. Germline CDR1 KGHSY, CDR2 FQNENV. This CDR3 comprises 14 residues. DNA for the CDR3: TGTGCCAGCGGGACAGCTAGCTCCTACAATGAGCAGTTCTTC. Translated, it gives CASGTASSYNEQFF. The full variable domain, its missing parts supplied by reference TRBV16 and TRBJ2-1, is GEEVAQTPKHLVRGEGQKAKLYCAPIKGHSYVFWYQQVLKNEFKFLISFQNENVFDETGMPKERFSAKCLPNSPCSLEIQATKLEDSAVYFCASGTASSYNEQFFGPGTRLTVL.